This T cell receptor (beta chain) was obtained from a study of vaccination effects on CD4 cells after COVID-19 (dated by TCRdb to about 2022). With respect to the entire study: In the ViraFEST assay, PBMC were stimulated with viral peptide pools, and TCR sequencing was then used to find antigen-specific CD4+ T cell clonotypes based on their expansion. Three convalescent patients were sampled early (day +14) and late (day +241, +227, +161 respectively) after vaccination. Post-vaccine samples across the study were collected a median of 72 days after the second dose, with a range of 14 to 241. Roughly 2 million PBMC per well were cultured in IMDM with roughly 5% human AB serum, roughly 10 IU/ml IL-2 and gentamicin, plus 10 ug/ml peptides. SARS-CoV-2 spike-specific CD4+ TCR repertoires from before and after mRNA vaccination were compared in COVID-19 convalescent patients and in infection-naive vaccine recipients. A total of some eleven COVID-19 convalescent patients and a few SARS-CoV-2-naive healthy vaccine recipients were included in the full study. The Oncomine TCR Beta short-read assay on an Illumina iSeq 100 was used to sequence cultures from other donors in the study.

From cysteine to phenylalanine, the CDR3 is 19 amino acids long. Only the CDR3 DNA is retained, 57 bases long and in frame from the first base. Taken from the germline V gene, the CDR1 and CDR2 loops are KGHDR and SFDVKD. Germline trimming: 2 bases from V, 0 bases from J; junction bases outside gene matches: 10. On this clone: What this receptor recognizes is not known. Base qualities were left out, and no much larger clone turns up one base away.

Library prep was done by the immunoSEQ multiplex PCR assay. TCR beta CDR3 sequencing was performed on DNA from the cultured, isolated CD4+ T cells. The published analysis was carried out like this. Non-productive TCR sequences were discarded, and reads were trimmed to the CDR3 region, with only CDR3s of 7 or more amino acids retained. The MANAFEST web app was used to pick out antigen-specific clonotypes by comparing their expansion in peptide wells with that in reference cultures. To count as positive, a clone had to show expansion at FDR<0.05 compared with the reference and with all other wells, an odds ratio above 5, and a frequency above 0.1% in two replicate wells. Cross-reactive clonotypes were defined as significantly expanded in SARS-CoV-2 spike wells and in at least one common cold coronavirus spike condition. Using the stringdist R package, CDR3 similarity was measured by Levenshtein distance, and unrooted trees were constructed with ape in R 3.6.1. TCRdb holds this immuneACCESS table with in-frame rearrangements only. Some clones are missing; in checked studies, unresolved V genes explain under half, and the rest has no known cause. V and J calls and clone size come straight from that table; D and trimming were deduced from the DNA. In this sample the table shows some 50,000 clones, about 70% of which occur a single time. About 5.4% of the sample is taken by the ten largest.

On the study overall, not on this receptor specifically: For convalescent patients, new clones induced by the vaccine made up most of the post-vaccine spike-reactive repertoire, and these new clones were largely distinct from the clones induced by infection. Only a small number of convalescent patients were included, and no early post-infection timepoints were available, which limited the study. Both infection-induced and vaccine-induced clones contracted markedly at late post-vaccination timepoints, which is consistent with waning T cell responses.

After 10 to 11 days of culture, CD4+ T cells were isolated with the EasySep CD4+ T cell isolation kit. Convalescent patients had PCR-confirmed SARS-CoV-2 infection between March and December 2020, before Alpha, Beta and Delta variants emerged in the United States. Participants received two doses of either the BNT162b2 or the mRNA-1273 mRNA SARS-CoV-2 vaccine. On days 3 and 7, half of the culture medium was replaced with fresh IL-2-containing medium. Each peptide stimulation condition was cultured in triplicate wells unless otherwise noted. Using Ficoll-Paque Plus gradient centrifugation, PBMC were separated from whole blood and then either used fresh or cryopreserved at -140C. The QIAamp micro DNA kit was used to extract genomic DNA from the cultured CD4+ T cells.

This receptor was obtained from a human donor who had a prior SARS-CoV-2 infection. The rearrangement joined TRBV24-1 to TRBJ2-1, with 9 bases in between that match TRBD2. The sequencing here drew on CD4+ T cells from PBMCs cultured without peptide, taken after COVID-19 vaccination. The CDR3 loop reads CATSDSRGTSTSSYNEQFF. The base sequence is TGTGCCACCAGTGATTCCCGCGGGACTAGCACGAGCTCCTACAATGAGCAGTTCTTC.